The 15 T cell receptor beta chains presented below share a single source sample, sequenced in a study of cytomegalovirus exposure and HLA in healthy donors. Primers included in the PCR were 60 Vbeta and 13 Jbeta primers. Libraries were prepared by immunoSEQ multiplex PCR; TCRdb keeps only in-frame clonotypes and omits some of them. The sample holds about 160,000 clones, around 79% seen once. The sample taken for sequencing was PBMCs. The receptors were sampled from a human donor in good health.

This rearrangement joins TRBV2 to TRBJ2-5; D gene unclear. The DNA end favors TRBJ2-7, so the J call may be wrong. Germline CDR1 SNHLY, CDR2 FYNNEI. The CDR3 contains 11 residues. DNA of the CDR3: TGTGCCAGCAATCGAGACTACGAGCAGTACTTC. Its translation is CASNRDYEQYF.

V is TRBV6-1 and J is TRBJ2-2; 7 bases are a match to TRBD2. CDR3 length equals 14 residues. V lost 0 bases to trimming and J lost 7 bases; unmatched junction nucleotides: 2. The germline CDR1 and CDR2 sequences are MNHNS and SASEGT. The DNA for the CDR3 is TGTGCCAGCAGTGAAGCGAGGACTAGCGGGGAGCTGTTTTTT. Its protein product is CASSEARTSGELFF.

The chain couples TRBV29-1 to TRBJ2-1; the D gene is possibly TRBD2 (6 bases). Trimming cost V 0 bases and J 5 bases, with 14 bases left between them. Germline CDR1 and CDR2: SQVTM and ANQGSEA. CDR3 length: 15 residues. In DNA form, the CDR3 reads TGCAGCGTTGAAGAAACAGCGGGCTGGGACAATGAGCAGTTCTTC. It encodes CSVEETAGWDNEQFF.

The chain links TRBV5-1 to TRBJ1-1; possible D gene TRBD1, 5 bases. The CDR3 has 14 amino acids. CDR1 is SGHRS, CDR2 YFSETQ, per germline. V was cut by 2 bases and J by 5 bases, with 13 bases left in between. CDR3 DNA: TGCGCCAGCAGCTTCGGGGGGAGGGGAACTGAAGCTTTCTTT. Translating it yields CASSFGGRGTEAFF.

The count of this clone is one. This chain links TRBV19 with TRBJ2-2; 8 bases are a match to TRBD1. CDR3 size: 18 residues. Germline CDR1 and CDR2: LNHDA and SQIVND (reference sequence). V trimming: 6 bases; J trimming: 5 bases; junction bases outside the gene matches: 17. CDR3 loop: CASRGDSTGAPFTGELFF. CDR3 nucleotides: TGTGCCAGTAGGGGCGACTCGACAGGGGCCCCCTTTACCGGGGAGCTGTTTTTT.

The CDR3 DNA reads TGTGCCAGCAGTTACACGCTGTCGGGTGGCTACACCTTC. Translated: CASSYTLSGGYTF. The chain employs TRBV6-5 and TRBJ1-2; no clear D. Between the trimmed V and J ends, which lost 2 bases and 7 bases, there was a span of 11 bases. In germline, CDR1 is MNHEY, CDR2 SVGAGI. The CDR3 is 13 residues long.

The rearrangement uses TRBV30 and TRBJ2-1; 10 bases map to TRBD1. The J segment lost 9 bases and the V segment lost 3 bases, leaving 2 bases of the junction unmatched. Germline CDR1 reads GTSNPN; CDR2 reads SVGIG (reference sequence). The CDR3 is 12 residues long. In nucleotides, the CDR3 is TGTGCCTGGAGGGGGGACAGGGGTGAGCAGTTCTTC. Residues: CAWRGDRGEQFF.

The chain combines TRBV6-1 with TRBJ1-4; possible D gene TRBD1, 5 bases. Germline values: CDR1 MNHNS, CDR2 SASEGT. The germline V and J ends were trimmed by 4 bases and 8 bases, with 23 bases remaining between them. The CDR3 consists of 17 residues. The CDR3 nucleotides read TGTGCCAGCAGTGGGCAAGGGGAGGGAGGGAATTGGGAAAAACTGTTTTTT. It translates to CASSGQGEGGNWEKLFF.

The V call is TRBV27, the J call TRBJ1-2; 8 bases are a match to TRBD1. This CDR3 contains 13 residues. Germline values: CDR1 MNHEY, CDR2 SMNVEV (reference sequence). J was trimmed by 9 bases and V by 5 bases; bases with no gene match: 8. This chain's CDR3 is CASSPGDRIRYTF. Written as DNA, the CDR3 is TGTGCCAGCAGTCCGGGGGACAGGATTCGCTACACCTTC.

The rearrangement joins TRBV28 to TRBJ2-6; possibly TRBD2 for D (7 bases). The CDR3 runs 19 residues. Germline V CDR1 and CDR2: MDHEN, SYDVKM. Trimming took off 5 bases at V and 0 bases at J, with 20 bases between the two ends. Here the CDR3 DNA reads TGTGCCAGCAGTCAGCCGGGACTAAAGGGGGACTCTGGGGCCAACGTCCTGACTTTC. The encoded protein is CASSQPGLKGDSGANVLTF.

J is TRBJ1-5 and V is TRBV5-8; no firm D call. CDR1 and CDR2 from the germline V gene are SGHTS and YDEGEE. Trimming removed 4 bases at V and 2 bases at J, with 16 bases between. This CDR3 is built from 16 residues. CDR3 DNA sequence: TGTGCCAGCAGCCCAATTCTAGGGAGTGGCAATCAGCCCCAGCATTTT. Protein sequence: CASSPILGSGNQPQHF.

The chain links TRBV9 to TRBJ2-5, with D possibly matching TRBD2 (7 bases). V gave up 4 bases and J gave up 7 bases, with 23 bases separating them. CDR1 SGDLS and CDR2 YYNGEE come from the germline V gene. This CDR3 contains 16 residues. The CDR3 DNA is TGTGCCAGCAGCCCCTTATGGGGGGGCCAGAGAGTGACCCAGTACTTC. It encodes CASSPLWGGQRVTQYF.

V is TRBV10-3 and J is TRBJ2-5; the D is unclear. The CDR3 runs 16 residues. Germline lookup yields CDR1 ENHRY and CDR2 SYGVKD. V was clipped by 8 bases and J by 5 bases, with 24 bases between them. This CDR3 reads CAISVDQSPDLETQYF. CDR3 nucleotides: TGTGCCATCTCAGTTGACCAATCCCCAGACTTGGAGACCCAGTACTTC.

This clone showed up just once. This rearrangement joins TRBV11-2 to TRBJ2-7; D gene unclear. The CDR3 has 16 amino acids. V lost 4 bases to trimming and J lost 2 bases, with 18 bases between them. Germline CDR1 reads SGHAT; CDR2 reads FQNNGV. The CDR3 protein is CASSSYPTELAYEQYF. Here the CDR3 DNA reads TGTGCCAGCAGCTCTTACCCTACCGAACTGGCCTACGAGCAGTACTTC.

The CDR3 protein is CASSSLGQGLVKLFF. The DNA for the CDR3 is TGTGCCAGCAGTTCTTTGGGACAGGGTTTGGTGAAACTGTTTTTT. The V call is TRBV6-1, the J call TRBJ1-4; 9 positions agree with TRBD1. With 5 bases clipped from V and 11 bases from J, the junction kept 12 bases outside the gene matches. This CDR3 comprises 15 residues. Germline V gene sequence: CDR1 MNHNS, CDR2 SASEGT.